The rows below give T cell receptor beta chains drawn from one sample of a study of control samples from healthy donors and cancer patients. The protocol was immunoSEQ multiplex PCR, while the TCRdb copy is restricted to in-frame clones and leaves out a portion. Of some 48,000 clones detected, 93% appear once; the ten largest clones hold 20% to 25%. The sequenced sample consisted of PBMCs. Receptors were obtained from a woman aged 45 to 65 with head and neck cancer. The CDR3 runs from the conserved cysteine through the conserved F or W. Fields, in order: V gene, clone size, D gene, J gene, CDR3 protein, CDR3 DNA. A D gene is named only where the DNA matches it firmly. Expanded clones get a size class; other rows say once, few or many, or leave the size out.

v_call: TRBV28; clone_size: NA; d_call: TRBD1; j_call: TRBJ2-7; cdr3_aa: CASSSGTGARWYF; cdr3_nt: TGTGCCAGCAGTTCCGGGACAGGGGCAAGGTGGTACTTC
v_call: TRBV3-1/TRBV3-2; clone_size: NA; d_call: NA; j_call: TRBJ1-2; cdr3_aa: CASSQRLLQDYGYTF; cdr3_nt: TGTGCCAGCAGCCAACGTCTTCTCCAGGACTATGGCTACACCTTC
v_call: TRBV18; clone_size: NA; d_call: TRBD1; j_call: TRBJ1-2; cdr3_aa: CASSPISGTELRYGYTF; cdr3_nt: TGTGCCAGCTCACCAATATCCGGGACAGAATTACGCTACGGCTACACCTTC
v_call: TRBV6-2/TRBV6-3; clone_size: NA; d_call: TRBD1; j_call: TRBJ2-6; cdr3_aa: CASSPKRTGAYSGANVLTF; cdr3_nt: TGTGCCAGCAGCCCCAAACGAACAGGGGCGTACTCTGGGGCCAACGTCCTGACTTTC
v_call: TRBV7-3; clone_size: NA; d_call: NA; j_call: TRBJ2-7; cdr3_aa: CASSPGDFAYEQYF; cdr3_nt: TGTGCCAGCAGCCCAGGCGATTTTGCCTACGAGCAGTACTTC
v_call: TRBV7-6; clone_size: NA; d_call: TRBD1; j_call: TRBJ1-1; cdr3_aa: CASSSTTGGRNTEAFF; cdr3_nt: TGTGCCAGCAGCTCCACCACAGGGGGAAGGAACACTGAAGCTTTCTTT
v_call: TRBV27; clone_size: NA; d_call: NA; j_call: TRBJ1-1; cdr3_aa: CASSPGQLNTEAFF; cdr3_nt: TGTGCCAGCAGTCCAGGACAGCTCAACACTGAAGCTTTCTTT
v_call: TRBV14; clone_size: NA; d_call: NA; j_call: TRBJ1-2; cdr3_aa: CASSQELGYGYTF; cdr3_nt: TGTGCCAGCAGCCAAGAATTAGGGTATGGCTACACCTTC
v_call: TRBV6-6; clone_size: NA; d_call: TRBD1; j_call: TRBJ2-5; cdr3_aa: CASSPFTPRDRDVETQYF; cdr3_nt: TGTGCCAGCAGTCCCTTCACCCCTCGGGACAGGGACGTCGAGACCCAGTACTTC
v_call: TRBV19; clone_size: NA; d_call: TRBD1; j_call: TRBJ1-5; cdr3_aa: CASSIDRVGQPQHF; cdr3_nt: TGTGCCAGTAGTATCGACAGGGTTGGGCAGCCCCAGCATTTT
v_call: TRBV28; clone_size: NA; d_call: TRBD1; j_call: TRBJ2-7; cdr3_aa: CATRTGTALSYEQYF; cdr3_nt: TGTGCCACCAGGACCGGGACAGCCCTCTCCTACGAGCAGTACTTC
v_call: TRBV11-3; clone_size: NA; d_call: NA; j_call: TRBJ2-1; cdr3_aa: CASSPPRSNEQFF; cdr3_nt: TGTGCCAGCAGCCCCCCCAGGAGCAATGAGCAGTTCTTC
v_call: TRBV5-6; clone_size: NA; d_call: NA; j_call: TRBJ1-2; cdr3_aa: CASSLGGAPSYLYGYTF; cdr3_nt: TGTGCCAGCAGCTTGGGGGGTGCCCCCTCTTACCTTTATGGCTACACCTTC
v_call: TRBV5-1; clone_size: NA; d_call: NA; j_call: TRBJ2-3; cdr3_aa: CASSWGRGSTDTQYF; cdr3_nt: TGCGCCAGCAGCTGGGGGCGGGGGAGCACAGATACGCAGTATTTT
v_call: TRBV6-5; clone_size: few; d_call: NA; j_call: TRBJ2-2; cdr3_aa: CATGIWGSVTGELFF; cdr3_nt: TGTGCCACCGGGATATGGGGCAGCGTCACCGGGGAGCTGTTTTTT
v_call: TRBV5-4; clone_size: NA; d_call: NA; j_call: TRBJ2-7; cdr3_aa: CASSFPNTYEQYF; cdr3_nt: TGTGCCAGCAGCTTCCCAAACACCTACGAGCAGTACTTC
v_call: TRBV5-1; clone_size: NA; d_call: NA; j_call: TRBJ1-4; cdr3_aa: CASSSSGRNEKLFF; cdr3_nt: TGCGCCAGCAGCTCGTCAGGGCGTAATGAAAAACTGTTTTTT
v_call: TRBV4-3; clone_size: NA; d_call: TRBD2; j_call: TRBJ2-5; cdr3_aa: CASSQEAGLKTQYF; cdr3_nt: TGCGCCAGCAGCCAAGAGGCGGGACTAAAGACCCAGTACTTC
v_call: TRBV24-1; clone_size: NA; d_call: NA; j_call: TRBJ2-2; cdr3_aa: CATSDFRTANTGELFF; cdr3_nt: TGTGCCACCAGTGATTTTAGGACAGCTAACACCGGGGAGCTGTTTTTT
v_call: TRBV7-2; clone_size: NA; d_call: TRBD1; j_call: TRBJ1-3; cdr3_aa: CASSPPQGARGNTIYF; cdr3_nt: TGTGCCAGCAGTCCCCCTCAGGGGGCAAGGGGAAACACCATATATTTT
v_call: TRBV9; clone_size: NA; d_call: NA; j_call: TRBJ1-1; cdr3_aa: CASSVDPGTEAFF; cdr3_nt: TGTGCCAGCAGCGTAGATCCGGGAACTGAAGCTTTCTTT
v_call: TRBV7-2; clone_size: NA; d_call: NA; j_call: TRBJ2-7; cdr3_aa: CASSLKRDKSYEQYF; cdr3_nt: TGTGCCAGCAGCTTAAAGCGAGACAAGAGCTACGAGCAGTACTTC
v_call: TRBV5-4; clone_size: NA; d_call: NA; j_call: TRBJ2-1; cdr3_aa: CASSRTSNEQFF; cdr3_nt: TGTGCCAGCAGCCGTACTAGTAACGAGCAGTTCTTC
v_call: TRBV7-2; clone_size: once; d_call: NA; j_call: TRBJ1-2; cdr3_aa: CASSLGQGLYGYTF; cdr3_nt: TGTGCCAGCAGCTTAGGGCAGGGGCTCTATGGCTACACCTTC
v_call: TRBV5-4; clone_size: NA; d_call: TRBD1; j_call: TRBJ1-2; cdr3_aa: CASSGGQGVYTF; cdr3_nt: TGTGCCAGCAGCGGGGGACAGGGGGTCTACACCTTC
v_call: TRBV6-5; clone_size: NA; d_call: NA; j_call: TRBJ2-7; cdr3_aa: CASSYGGLGPYEQYF; cdr3_nt: TGTGCCAGCAGTTACGGCGGGCTTGGGCCCTACGAGCAGTACTTC
v_call: TRBV24-1; clone_size: few; d_call: TRBD1; j_call: TRBJ2-1; cdr3_aa: CATSEQTGAYNEQFF; cdr3_nt: TGTGCCACCAGTGAACAGACAGGGGCCTACAATGAGCAGTTCTTC
v_call: TRBV21-1; clone_size: NA; d_call: NA; j_call: TRBJ2-1; cdr3_aa: CASSKFRGIGRKGTSGNHNEQFF; cdr3_nt: TGTGCCAGCAGCAAATTCCGAGGGATTGGGAGGAAGGGGACTAGCGGGAACCACAATGAGCAGTTCTTC
v_call: TRBV6-1; clone_size: NA; d_call: TRBD1; j_call: TRBJ1-2; cdr3_aa: CASSEGQGNSGYTF; cdr3_nt: TGTGCCAGCAGTGAGGGACAGGGGAATTCTGGCTACACCTTC
v_call: TRBV30; clone_size: NA; d_call: NA; j_call: TRBJ2-1; cdr3_aa: CAWALNEQFF; cdr3_nt: TGTGCCTGGGCCTTAAATGAGCAGTTCTTC
v_call: TRBV28; clone_size: NA; d_call: TRBD2; j_call: TRBJ2-1; cdr3_aa: CASFSGGLGNEQFF; cdr3_nt: TGTGCCAGCTTTAGCGGGGGGCTGGGCAATGAGCAGTTCTTC
v_call: TRBV27; clone_size: NA; d_call: TRBD2; j_call: TRBJ2-5; cdr3_aa: CASSSRRTSGLQETQYF; cdr3_nt: TGTGCCAGCAGTTCCAGAAGGACTAGCGGTCTCCAAGAGACCCAGTACTTC
v_call: TRBV30; clone_size: once; d_call: TRBD1; j_call: TRBJ1-6; cdr3_aa: CAWREQGCEFTLHF; cdr3_nt: TGTGCCTGGAGGGAACAGGGGTGTGAATTCACCCTCCACTTT
v_call: TRBV15; clone_size: NA; d_call: TRBD1; j_call: TRBJ1-2; cdr3_aa: CATSTDRDRGRSYGYTF; cdr3_nt: TGTGCCACCAGCACAGATCGGGACAGGGGGCGATCTTATGGCTACACCTTC
v_call: TRBV4-1; clone_size: NA; d_call: NA; j_call: TRBJ1-2; cdr3_aa: CATSRPDGTNYGYTF; cdr3_nt: TGCGCCACCAGCCGCCCGGACGGTACCAACTATGGCTACACCTTC
v_call: TRBV6-1; clone_size: NA; d_call: TRBD2; j_call: TRBJ2-3; cdr3_aa: CASSELAGGPDTQYF; cdr3_nt: TGTGCCAGCAGTGAACTAGCGGGGGGGCCAGATACGCAGTATTTT
v_call: TRBV12-5; clone_size: once; d_call: NA; j_call: TRBJ1-2; cdr3_aa: CASGWRQGYGYTF; cdr3_nt: TGTGCTAGTGGCTGGCGGCAGGGCTATGGCTACACCTTC
v_call: TRBV2; clone_size: NA; d_call: NA; j_call: TRBJ1-5; cdr3_aa: CASSDRNQPQHF; cdr3_nt: TGTGCCAGCAGTGACAGAAATCAGCCCCAGCATTTT
v_call: TRBV11-3; clone_size: NA; d_call: TRBD1; j_call: TRBJ2-1; cdr3_aa: CASSEGQPYNEQFF; cdr3_nt: TGTGCCAGCAGCGAGGGACAGCCATACAATGAGCAGTTCTTC
v_call: TRBV12-2; clone_size: NA; d_call: NA; j_call: TRBJ2-5; cdr3_aa: CASRPLGVQHRPPETQYF; cdr3_nt: TGTGCAAGTCGCCCCCTGGGGGTGCAGCACCGACCCCCAGAGACCCAGTACTTC
v_call: TRBV28; clone_size: NA; d_call: NA; j_call: TRBJ1-1; cdr3_aa: CASKFASAEAFF; cdr3_nt: TGTGCCAGCAAGTTTGCATCCGCAGAAGCTTTCTTT
v_call: TRBV5-1; clone_size: NA; d_call: NA; j_call: TRBJ2-6; cdr3_aa: CASISGANVLTF; cdr3_nt: TGCGCCAGCATCTCTGGGGCCAACGTCCTGACTTTC
v_call: TRBV24-1; clone_size: once; d_call: NA; j_call: TRBJ1-2; cdr3_aa: CATSDRSREGYTF; cdr3_nt: TGTGCCACCAGTGATAGGAGCCGAGAAGGCTACACCTTC
v_call: TRBV9; clone_size: once; d_call: TRBD1; j_call: TRBJ1-4; cdr3_aa: CASSPFGQAEKLFF; cdr3_nt: TGTGCCAGCAGCCCCTTCGGACAGGCCGAAAAACTGTTTTTT
v_call: TRBV21-1; clone_size: NA; d_call: NA; j_call: TRBJ2-7; cdr3_aa: CASSPPREGTPYEQYF; cdr3_nt: TGTGCCAGCAGCCCCCCGAGGGAGGGGACACCCTACGAGCAGTACTTC
v_call: TRBV11-2; clone_size: NA; d_call: NA; j_call: TRBJ1-4; cdr3_aa: CASSLGGRLNEKLFF; cdr3_nt: TGTGCCAGCAGCTTAGGGGGCAGGCTCAATGAAAAACTGTTTTTT
v_call: TRBV19; clone_size: NA; d_call: NA; j_call: TRBJ2-5; cdr3_aa: CASSMVVVSETQYF; cdr3_nt: TGTGCCAGTAGTATGGTGGTAGTATCTGAGACCCAGTACTTC
v_call: TRBV9; clone_size: NA; d_call: NA; j_call: TRBJ1-3; cdr3_aa: CASSSQRSGNTIYF; cdr3_nt: TGTGCCAGCAGCTCACAGAGATCTGGAAACACCATATATTTT
v_call: TRBV27; clone_size: NA; d_call: NA; j_call: TRBJ1-1; cdr3_aa: CASSFGGPDTEAFF; cdr3_nt: TGTGCCAGCAGTTTTGGGGGGCCGGACACTGAAGCTTTCTTT
v_call: TRBV4-2; clone_size: once; d_call: TRBD2; j_call: TRBJ2-7; cdr3_aa: CASSQTAGTSGKDEQYF; cdr3_nt: TGTGCCAGCAGCCAAACCGCCGGGACTAGCGGGAAGGACGAGCAGTACTTC
v_call: TRBV5-5; clone_size: NA; d_call: NA; j_call: TRBJ1-1; cdr3_aa: CASSWGGGLVEAFF; cdr3_nt: TGTGCCAGCAGCTGGGGAGGGGGTCTAGTTGAAGCTTTCTTT
v_call: TRBV4-1; clone_size: NA; d_call: TRBD1; j_call: TRBJ2-6; cdr3_aa: CASSQGRDREYSGANVLTF; cdr3_nt: TGCGCCAGCAGCCAAGGCCGGGACAGGGAGTACTCTGGGGCCAACGTCCTGACTTTC
v_call: TRBV24-1; clone_size: NA; d_call: TRBD1; j_call: TRBJ2-2; cdr3_aa: CATSAYTGDTGELFF; cdr3_nt: TGTGCCACCAGTGCGTATACAGGGGACACCGGGGAGCTGTTTTTT
v_call: TRBV28; clone_size: NA; d_call: NA; j_call: TRBJ2-3; cdr3_aa: CASSRTSTDTQYF; cdr3_nt: TGTGCCAGCAGTCGGACCTCCACAGATACGCAGTATTTT
v_call: TRBV5-4; clone_size: NA; d_call: TRBD2; j_call: TRBJ2-2; cdr3_aa: CASSETSDDGELFF; cdr3_nt: TGTGCCAGCAGTGAGACTAGCGATGACGGGGAGCTGTTTTTT